The 2 T cell receptor beta chains below were found in one sample sequenced in a study of vaccination effects on CD4 cells after COVID-19 (dated 2022 in TCRdb). In the ViraFEST assay, PBMC were stimulated with viral peptide pools, and antigen-specific CD4+ T cell clonotypes were then identified by expansion using TCR sequencing. After about 9 days of culture, CD4+ T cells were isolated with the EasySep CD4+ T cell isolation kit. These receptors have no known antigen. Library prep was done by the immunoSEQ multiplex PCR assay. Drawn from immuneACCESS, this table holds only the in-frame rearrangements with V and J called that TCRdb kept. Clones are partly lost; checked studies trace under half to an unresolved V gene and leave the rest unexplained. The sample yields 23,000 or so clones; 73% were counted once. The ten top clones hold about 10% of the sample. The specimen was CD4+ T cells from PBMCs cultured with HCoV-229E spike peptides, collected before COVID-19 vaccination. The sample's cell subset or site label is to be understood as: HCoV-229E spike overlapping peptide pool stimulation. The receptor source for this set is a human donor who received a COVID-19 vaccine.

The CDR3 DNA sequence: TGTGCCAGCAGTTCAAGGCTCTCAGGCGGCGATGAGCAGTTCTTC. Protein sequence: CASSSRLSGGDEQFF. The rearrangement links TRBV6-5 to TRBJ2-1; no clear D gene. The CDR3 extends over 15 amino acids. V lost 4 bases and J 8 bases, leaving 18 bases between the germline ends. CDR1 MNHEY and CDR2 SVGAGI come from the germline V gene.

The rearrangement links TRBV6-2 or TRBV6-3 to TRBJ2-1; TRBD2 agrees at 15 bases. Germline assignment: CDR1 MNHEY and CDR2 SVGEGT. J was trimmed by 13 bases and V by 0 bases; bases with no gene match: 4. CDR3 length equals 15 residues. CDR3 protein: CASSYSRTSGGAQFF. In DNA form, the CDR3 reads TGTGCCAGCAGTTACTCCAGGACTAGCGGGGGGGCCCAGTTCTTC.